These T cell receptor beta chains were read from a single sample in a study of T cell responses to AZD1222 COVID-19 vaccine. Profiled with immunoSEQ multiplex PCR; TCRdb holds only in-frame clones, not every one. Of roughly 150,000 clones in the sample, 90% were seen once. The input for sequencing was peripheral blood, taken 28 days after the second AZD1222 dose. The receptors were gathered from an adult who received the AZD1222 COVID-19 vaccine. Each CDR3 is given with its conserved first and last residue. D genes are given only for firm matches. Clone size is shown for a subset of rows, as once, few, many or a class of expanded clone.

D	size	J	V	DNA	CDR3
-	-	TRBJ2-1	TRBV18	TGTGCCAGCTCACCACCGGCCTACAATGAGCAGTTCTTC	CASSPPAYNEQFF
-	-	TRBJ2-5	TRBV20-1	TGCAGTGTCGCAACTGAGACCCAGTACTTC	CSVATETQYF
-	few	TRBJ2-1	TRBV6-5	TGTGCCAGCAGGAGCCCGAGCTCCTACAATGAGCAGTTCTTC	CASRSPSSYNEQFF
TRBD2	-	TRBJ2-5	TRBV5-1	TGCGCCAGCAGCTTGGTAGCGGGAGAAGAGACCCAGTACTTC	CASSLVAGEETQYF
-	-	TRBJ2-5	TRBV24-1	TGTGCCACCAGTCAATCCCCCCCGAGGCAAGAGACCCAGTACTTC	CATSQSPPRQETQYF
TRBD1	-	TRBJ2-5	TRBV6-5	TGTGCCAGCAGTAGGGCGGGACAGGGGAAAGAGACCCAGTACTTC	CASSRAGQGKETQYF
TRBD1	once	TRBJ1-3	TRBV7-6	TGTGCCAGCAGCTTCGGGACAGGGGTCTCTGGAAACACCATATATTTT	CASSFGTGVSGNTIYF
TRBD2	-	TRBJ2-1	TRBV6-4	TGTGCCAGCAGCCTCCGGGGGGACAATGAGCAGTTCTTC	CASSLRGDNEQFF
-	-	TRBJ1-2	TRBV18	TGTGCCAGCTCTCCGAGTATAGGGGATGGCTACACCTTC	CASSPSIGDGYTF
TRBD1	-	TRBJ1-6	TRBV6-5	TGTGCCAGCAGTTACGAACAGGGGATAAGGACACCCCTCCACTTT	CASSYEQGIRTPLHF
-	-	TRBJ1-2	TRBV5-1	TGCGCCAGCAGCTCCAACAGGGTGGATGGCTACACCTTC	CASSSNRVDGYTF
-	-	TRBJ1-3	TRBV11-3	TGTGCCAGCAGCTTGAGGGAGGGCGCTGGAAACACCATATATTTT	CASSLREGAGNTIYF
-	-	TRBJ1-5	TRBV2	TGTGCCAGCAGGGGCCCCGGGACGGGAGGGAGACAGCCCCAGCATTTT	CASRGPGTGGRQPQHF
-	-	TRBJ1-1	TRBV6-5	TGTGCCAGCAGTATAGGACGGGGGAACACTGAAGCTTTCTTT	CASSIGRGNTEAFF
-	-	TRBJ2-3	TRBV15	TGTGCCACCAGCAGAGATAAGATGGGGCGGACAGATACGCAGTATTTT	CATSRDKMGRTDTQYF
-	-	TRBJ2-1	TRBV25-1	TGTGCCAGCAGTGTCGAAGGACAGTACCATGAGCAGTTCTTC	CASSVEGQYHEQFF
-	-	TRBJ1-1	TRBV4-3	TGCGCCAGCAGCCAAGATTTGGGCAGGGTTGGTTACAGGAACACTGAAGCTTTCTTT	CASSQDLGRVGYRNTEAFF
TRBD2	once	TRBJ2-7	TRBV7-2	TGTGCCAGCAGCTCAGAAACTAGCGGAGAATCCTACGAGCAGTACTTC	CASSSETSGESYEQYF
-	-	TRBJ1-2	TRBV20-1	TGCAGTGCTAGTGAGGGGACACTTTATGGCTACACCTTC	CSASEGTLYGYTF
-	-	TRBJ1-1	TRBV7-2	TGTGCCAGCAGCTTTCTTAGGGGTGACACTGAAGCTTTCTTT	CASSFLRGDTEAFF
TRBD2	-	TRBJ2-7	TRBV5-1	TGCGCCAGCAGCCTATCGGGACTAGCGGGAAACGAGCAGTACTTC	CASSLSGLAGNEQYF
TRBD1	once	TRBJ2-2	TRBV5-4	TGTGCCAGCAGCTTTGAGACAGGGGTGAACACCGGGGAGCTGTTTTTT	CASSFETGVNTGELFF
TRBD2	-	TRBJ2-1	TRBV11-3	TGTGCCAGCAGCTCTTTAGCGGGAGTCGGCTACAATGAGCAGTTCTTC	CASSSLAGVGYNEQFF
-	-	TRBJ1-6	TRBV28	TGTGCCAGCAGTCCGATGGGGGGGGCCTATAATTCACCCCTCCACTTT	CASSPMGGAYNSPLHF
-	once	TRBJ1-3	TRBV12-3/TRBV12-4	TGTGCCAGCAGTCTAACGAGGAACACCATATATTTT	CASSLTRNTIYF
-	-	TRBJ1-3	TRBV18	TGTGCCAGCTCACCCCCGGGACACGGAAACACCATATATTTT	CASSPPGHGNTIYF
TRBD1	-	TRBJ1-6	TRBV2	TGTGCCAGCTTACCGAGGACAGGGGGCGGTTCACCCCTCCACTTT	CASLPRTGGGSPLHF
-	-	TRBJ1-1	TRBV19	TGTGCCAGTAGCCCTGGACAGAGGAACACTGAAGCTTTCTTT	CASSPGQRNTEAFF
-	once	TRBJ1-5	TRBV19	TGTGCCAGCTTCCAGCGGGGGGAGCGCAATCAGCCCCAGCATTTT	CASFQRGERNQPQHF
-	-	TRBJ2-5	TRBV6-1	TGTGCCAGCAGTGAAGGGGCGCAGGAAGAGACCCAGTACTTC	CASSEGAQEETQYF
TRBD1	once	TRBJ1-2	TRBV7-2	TGTGCCAGCAGCTTATGGACAGGTGCTAACTATGGCTACACCTTC	CASSLWTGANYGYTF
TRBD2	-	TRBJ2-1	TRBV28	TGTGCCAGCAGTCCGACTAGCGGGAGACGCAATGAGCAGTTCTTC	CASSPTSGRRNEQFF
TRBD1	-	TRBJ1-6	TRBV10-3	TGTGCCATCAGGGACGACAGGGGAGGTTCCTATAATTCACCCCTCCACTTT	CAIRDDRGGSYNSPLHF
-	-	TRBJ1-2	TRBV19	TGTGCCACCTCGGGACGGACTAACTATGGCTACACCTTC	CATSGRTNYGYTF
-	-	TRBJ1-2	TRBV6-5	TGTGCCAGCAGTTACTCGCCGAAGGGAAACTATGGCTACACCTTC	CASSYSPKGNYGYTF
TRBD2	-	TRBJ2-1	TRBV28	TGTGCCAGCAGTTCCTCAGGGAGGGGAGGGAGTTACAATGAGCAGTTCTTC	CASSSSGRGGSYNEQFF
-	-	TRBJ1-2	TRBV28	TGTGCCAGCAGTCCGGTTAATTTGAGCTACACCTTC	CASSPVNLSYTF
TRBD2	-	TRBJ2-1	TRBV6-4	TGTGCCAGCAGTGACTCGGGACTAGCGGTCAATGAGCAGTTCTTC	CASSDSGLAVNEQFF
TRBD1	once	TRBJ1-5	TRBV28	TGTGCCAGCAGAAGAACAGGGGTTAGCAATCAGCCCCAGCATTTT	CASRRTGVSNQPQHF
TRBD1	-	TRBJ1-2	TRBV5-1	TGCGCCAGCAGCTTGGGGACAGGGGGCATGGACTATGGCTACACCTTC	CASSLGTGGMDYGYTF
TRBD2	-	TRBJ2-3	TRBV7-9	TGTGCCAGCAGCAGGACTAGCGGGGCGACAGATACGCAGTATTTT	CASSRTSGATDTQYF
-	-	TRBJ2-7	TRBV10-3	TGTGCCATCAGAGCGGACAACTCCTACGAGCAGTACTTC	CAIRADNSYEQYF
-	-	TRBJ1-1	TRBV7-2	TGTGCCAGCAGCACCCCGGGACGAAAGACTGAAGCTTTCTTT	CASSTPGRKTEAFF
-	-	TRBJ1-4	TRBV19	TGTGCCAGTAGTATAAGCGGGACAGAAAAACTGTTTTTT	CASSISGTEKLFF
-	-	TRBJ1-5	TRBV7-9	TGTGCCAGCAGCTCCGCCGGTTGGGATAGCAATCAGCCCCAGCATTTT	CASSSAGWDSNQPQHF
TRBD1	-	TRBJ1-6	TRBV5-4	TGTGCCACGTCCCCAACCGGACAGGGAAGGTCTCCGGCGAATTCACCCCTCCACTTT	CATSPTGQGRSPANSPLHF
-	few	TRBJ2-4	TRBV14	TGTGCCAGCAGCCAAAATTCACAGGGACGACAGTACTTC	CASSQNSQGRQYF
-	-	TRBJ2-1	TRBV4-2	TGTGCCAGCAGCCAAGACCGCCTGGCGAGCTCCTACAATGAGCAGTTCTTC	CASSQDRLASSYNEQFF
-	-	TRBJ1-1	TRBV6-5	TGTGCCAGCAGTTACATGGGCACTGAAGCTTTCTTT	CASSYMGTEAFF
-	-	TRBJ2-1	TRBV6-5	TGTGCCTCGGCCCCGGGACCAGGGAACAATGAGCAGTTCTTC	CASAPGPGNNEQFF
-	-	TRBJ2-3	TRBV9	TGTGCCAGCAGCGTGTGGACAGCTGCTAGCACAGATACGCAGTATTTT	CASSVWTAASTDTQYF
TRBD1	-	TRBJ2-7	TRBV7-2	TGTGCCAGCAGCCCGGGACAGGGGGCGAATTACGAGCAGTACTTC	CASSPGQGANYEQYF
-	-	TRBJ1-4	TRBV7-2	TGTGCCAGCAGCTCTACCTCAGGGGTCGATGAAAAACTGTTTTTT	CASSSTSGVDEKLFF
-	-	TRBJ1-1	TRBV7-2	TGTGCCAGCAGCTGGAGGGGCCGGAACACTGAAGCTTTCTTT	CASSWRGRNTEAFF
-	-	TRBJ1-6	TRBV30	TGTGCCTGGAGTGTTGACACCCGTTCCTCACCCCTCCACTTT	CAWSVDTRSSPLHF
TRBD1	-	TRBJ1-2	TRBV30	TGTGCTGAGGCGGACAGGGGGCGCGGGGGCTACACCTTC	CAEADRGRGGYTF
TRBD2	-	TRBJ2-5	TRBV6-2/TRBV6-3	TGTGCCAGCAGCTCTGGGACTAGCGGGGCGTCGACCCAGTACTTC	CASSSGTSGASTQYF
TRBD2	few	TRBJ2-7	TRBV5-1	TGCGCCAGCAGCTTGATAGCGGGGGGGTCCTACGAGCAGTACTTC	CASSLIAGGSYEQYF
-	-	TRBJ2-3	TRBV5-1	TGCGCCAGCAGCTTGGTGGGGCGTCGGAGCACAGATACGCAGTATTTT	CASSLVGRRSTDTQYF